The 20 T cell receptor beta chains presented below share a single source sample, sequenced in a study of cytomegalovirus exposure and HLA in healthy donors. PCR was performed using 60 Vbeta and 13 Jbeta primers. Libraries were prepared by immunoSEQ multiplex PCR; TCRdb keeps only in-frame clonotypes and omits some of them. The data show more than 150,000 clones, roughly 75% seen once. Sequenced input: PBMCs. These TCRs come from a woman in her twenties or thirties in good health and CMV-seronegative.

This sequence joins TRBV18 and TRBJ1-2; 8 bases map to TRBD1. Germline values: CDR1 KGHSH, CDR2 LQKENI. The CDR3 has 13 amino acids. V trimming: 8 bases; J trimming: 8 bases; junction bases outside the gene matches: 10. The CDR3 nucleotides read TGTGCCAGCCGGATACAGGGGGATCTCGGCTACACCTTC. Residues: CASRIQGDLGYTF.

For this clone: The sample carries other DNA sequences with the same CDR3. The chain is built from TRBV5-4 and TRBJ2-1; D perhaps matches TRBD1 (5 bases). The CDR3 spans 13 residues. Trimming removed 4 bases from V and 4 bases from J, with 9 bases in between. Germline loops: CDR1 SGHNT, CDR2 YYREEE (reference sequence). The CDR3 here is CASSVDRYNEQFF. Here the CDR3 DNA reads TGTGCCAGCAGCGTCGACAGATACAATGAGCAGTTCTTC.

V usage is TRBV5-1 and J usage is TRBJ1-1; no clear D gene. The ends were cut back, 2 bases at V and 6 bases at J, with 11 bases in the middle. CDR1 SGHRS and CDR2 YFSETQ come from the germline V gene. This CDR3 has 13 residues. The CDR3 DNA follows: TGCGCCAGCAGCTTTTCCGCGATTGCTGAAGCTTTCTTT. Amino acid sequence: CASSFSAIAEAFF.

The chain combines TRBV5-1 with TRBJ2-2; D might be TRBD1 (5 bases). This CDR3 spans 16 amino acids. CDR1 SGHRS and CDR2 YFSETQ come from the germline V gene. Trimming removed 1 base at V and 0 bases at J, with 10 bases between. CDR3 in amino acids: CASSLIPGTNTGELFF. The DNA of the CDR3 is TGCGCCAGCAGCTTGATCCCAGGGACGAACACCGGGGAGCTGTTTTTT. The full variable domain, completed using reference TRBV5-1 and TRBJ2-2, is KAGVTQTPRYLIKTRGQQVTLSCSPISGHRSVSWYQQTPGQGLQFLFEYFSETQRNKGNFPGRFSGRQFSNSRSEMNVSTLELGDSALYLCASSLIPGTNTGELFFGEGSRLTVL.

This sequence joins TRBV19 and TRBJ2-5; possibly TRBD1 for D (5 bases). This CDR3 is 14 amino acids long. The V gene lost 5 bases and the J gene lost 5 bases, with 15 bases spanning the gap. Germline CDR1 and CDR2: LNHDA and SQIVND (reference sequence). The CDR3 spells CASSPKKGFETQYF. The CDR3 region has the DNA TGTGCCAGTAGTCCCAAGAAGGGGTTTGAGACCCAGTACTTC.

The chain recombines TRBV9 with TRBJ1-2, with a possible D match to TRBD1 (6 bases). Trimming took 4 bases from V and 4 from J, leaving 17 bases between them. This CDR3 region has 15 residues. CDR1 SGDLS and CDR2 YYNGEE come from the germline V gene. Written as DNA, the CDR3 is TGTGCCAGCAGCCCTCGACACAGGGACCCCTATGGCTACACCTTC. Protein product: CASSPRHRDPYGYTF.

In nucleotides, the CDR3 is TGTGCCAGTAGTATGAACCCCTCCCGAAGGGGAACCCCCTATGGCTACACCTTC. Protein product: CASSMNPSRRGTPYGYTF. The chain links TRBV19 to TRBJ1-2, with a weak D call TRBD1 (5 bases). The V gene's germline CDR1 is LNHDA and CDR2 SQIVND (reference sequence). This CDR3 spans 18 amino acids. With 3 bases removed from V and 4 bases from J, the gap between germline ends came to 24 bases.

The chain employs TRBV29-1 and TRBJ2-5; 7 positions match TRBD1. Germline values: CDR1 SQVTM, CDR2 ANQGSEA. Losses at the gene ends were 3 bases for V and 5 bases for J; bases not matched to a gene: 3. The CDR3 contains 12 residues. Here the CDR3 reads CSVDDRAETQYF. For the CDR3, the DNA is TGCAGCGTTGACGACAGGGCGGAGACCCAGTACTTC.

The gene calls are TRBV6-1 and TRBJ2-7; perhaps TRBD2 as D (5 bases). V lost 4 bases and J lost 3, with 13 bases in between. This CDR3 region has 14 residues. Per germline, CDR1 MNHNS and CDR2 SASEGT. Here the CDR3 DNA reads TGTGCCAGCAGTGTCGGACTTAGCCACTACGAGCAGTACTTC. Translated: CASSVGLSHYEQYF.

This clone showed up just once. The DNA for the CDR3 is TGTGCCAGCAGCTTGGGACAGGGGGCCTTCTATGGCTACACCTTC. It encodes CASSLGQGAFYGYTF. The chain couples TRBV5-4 to TRBJ1-2; TRBD1 matches 10 bases. The J segment lost 4 bases and the V segment lost 0 bases, leaving 3 bases of the junction unmatched. The germline gives CDR1 SGHNT, CDR2 YYREEE (reference sequence). This CDR3 has 15 residues.

CDR3 in DNA: TGTGCCAGCAGTGACGGACTGTTCGTGTCCCAGTACTTC. Protein product: CASSDGLFVSQYF. This chain links TRBV6-1 with TRBJ2-5; D is possibly TRBD2 (5 bases). V was cut by 3 bases and J by 9 bases, with 14 bases left in between. The CDR3 loop spans 13 amino acids. Germline values: CDR1 MNHNS, CDR2 SASEGT.

The rearrangement links TRBV6-5 to TRBJ1-2, with 9 bases aligning to TRBD1. Germline CDR1 reads MNHEY; CDR2 reads SVGAGI. J was trimmed by 4 bases and V by 6 bases; bases with no gene match: 6. This CDR3 region has 14 residues. CDR3 protein: CASRRQGGGYGYTF. The CDR3 coding sequence is TGTGCCAGCAGGCGACAGGGGGGAGGCTATGGCTACACCTTC.

In DNA, the CDR3 is TGTGCCAGCTCACCAGTCAGGGAAATAACCTACGAGCAGTACTTC. Protein product: CASSPVREITYEQYF. V and J are TRBV18 and TRBJ2-7, with D maybe TRBD1 (5 bases). The CDR3 totals 15 residues. CDR1 KGHSH and CDR2 LQKENI come from the germline V gene. V lost 2 bases and J lost 2, with 13 bases in between.

The chain employs TRBV19 and TRBJ1-6, with TRBD1 matching over 7 bases. CDR1 and CDR2 (germline): LNHDA, SQIVND (reference sequence). J gave up 10 bases and V 5 bases, and 17 bases lay outside the gene matches. The CDR3 sequence is 17 residues long. CDR3 loop: CASSVIARQGLLSPLHF. DNA for the CDR3: TGTGCCAGTAGTGTAATCGCCCGACAGGGTCTCCTCTCACCCCTCCACTTT.

J is TRBJ2-1 and V is TRBV4-2, with 11 bases that match TRBD2. Unmatched junction bases numbered 1, after V lost 1 base and J lost 2 bases. In germline, CDR1 is LGHNA, CDR2 YNFKEQ. This CDR3 is 16 amino acids long. The CDR3 sequence is CASSQVSGGAYNEQFF. DNA of the CDR3: TGTGCCAGCAGCCAAGTTAGCGGGGGGGCCTACAATGAGCAGTTCTTC.

The J gene is TRBJ2-3, the V gene TRBV9; 7 bases align to TRBD2. This CDR3 comprises 15 residues. Germline V gene data show CDR1 as SGDLS and CDR2 as YYNGEE. The trim removed 3 bases at V and 1 base at J, leaving 5 bases unmatched. CDR3 in amino acids: CASSAGTTRTDTQYF. For the CDR3, the DNA is TGTGCCAGCAGCGCCGGGACTACACGCACAGATACGCAGTATTTT.

This chain links TRBV7-9 with TRBJ2-3; TRBD2 matches 8 bases. The CDR3 length is 16 residues. V lost 2 bases and J lost 2; bases outside the gene matches: 6. Per the germline V gene, CDR1 is SEHNR and CDR2 is FQNEAQ (reference sequence). CDR3 in amino acids: CASSLSRGGDTDTQYF. CDR3 sequence (DNA): TGTGCCAGCAGCTTAAGTCGGGGGGGAGACACAGATACGCAGTATTTT.

This chain joins TRBV7-9 and TRBJ2-3; the D gene is possibly TRBD2 (6 bases). This CDR3 contains 14 residues. Germline loops: CDR1 SEHNR, CDR2 FQNEAQ (reference sequence). V was cut by 0 bases and J by 6 bases, with 10 bases left in between. The CDR3 sequence is CASSLAATSDTQYF. CDR3 coding DNA: TGTGCCAGCAGCTTAGCGGCAACTAGCGATACGCAGTATTTT.

V and J are TRBV4-1 and TRBJ1-2; D is ambiguous. V was shortened by 3 bases and J by 1 base, with 9 bases between the two germline ends. This CDR3 region has 14 residues. Germline assignment: CDR1 MGHRA and CDR2 YSYEKL. CDR3 residues: CASSQMSLNYGYTF. DNA for the CDR3: TGCGCCAGCAGCCAGATGAGCCTTAACTATGGCTACACCTTC.

The chain has TRBV6-5 and TRBJ1-6; no reliable D call. Per germline, CDR1 MNHEY and CDR2 SVGAGI. The CDR3 is 13 residues long. Trimming stripped 0 bases from V and 14 bases from J, with 11 bases between. This CDR3 reads CASSYSSRRSLHF. DNA of the CDR3: TGTGCCAGCAGTTACTCGTCGAGGAGATCCCTCCACTTT.